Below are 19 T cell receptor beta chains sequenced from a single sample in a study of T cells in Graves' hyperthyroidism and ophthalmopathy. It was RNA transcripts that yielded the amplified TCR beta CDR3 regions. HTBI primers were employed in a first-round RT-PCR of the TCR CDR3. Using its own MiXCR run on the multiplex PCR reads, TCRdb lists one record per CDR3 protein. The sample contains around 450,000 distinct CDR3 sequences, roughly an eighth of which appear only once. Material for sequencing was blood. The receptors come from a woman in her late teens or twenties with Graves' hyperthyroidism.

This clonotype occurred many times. The CDR3 DNA follows: TGCAGTGCTAGAGATCTGCTAGACAATGAGCAGTTCTTC. Its translation is CSARDLLDNEQFF. The chain links TRBV20-1 to TRBJ2-1, with D hard to call. Germline lookup yields CDR1 DFQATT and CDR2 SNEGSKA (reference sequence). The CDR3 runs to 13 residues. V was trimmed by 0 bases and J by 5 bases, leaving 8 bases between them.

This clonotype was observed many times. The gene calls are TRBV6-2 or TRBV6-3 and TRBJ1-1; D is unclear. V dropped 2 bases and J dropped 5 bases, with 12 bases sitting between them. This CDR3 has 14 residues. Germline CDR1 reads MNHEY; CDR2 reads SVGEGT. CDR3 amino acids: CASSYSGRRTEAFF. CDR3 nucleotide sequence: TGTGCCAGCAGTTACAGTGGGAGGAGGACTGAAGCTTTCTTT.

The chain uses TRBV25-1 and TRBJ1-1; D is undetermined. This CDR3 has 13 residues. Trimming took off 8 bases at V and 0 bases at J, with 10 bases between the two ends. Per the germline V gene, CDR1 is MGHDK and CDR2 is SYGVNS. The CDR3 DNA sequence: TGTGCCAGCGGAGGGCGGGTGAACACTGAAGCTTTCTTT. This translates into CASGGRVNTEAFF. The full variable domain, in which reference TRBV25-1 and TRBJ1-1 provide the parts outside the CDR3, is EADIYQTPRYLVIGTGKKITLECSQTMGHDKMYWYQQDPGMELHLIHYSYGVNSTEKGDLSSESTVSRIRTEHFPLTLESARPSHTSQYLCASGGRVNTEAFFGQGTRLTVV.

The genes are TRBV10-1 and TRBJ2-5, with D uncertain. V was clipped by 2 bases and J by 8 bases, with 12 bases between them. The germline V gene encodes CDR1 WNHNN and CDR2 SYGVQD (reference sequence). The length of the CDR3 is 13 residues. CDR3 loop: CASSEESWGTQYF. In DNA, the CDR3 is TGCGCCAGCAGTGAGGAGTCCTGGGGAACCCAGTACTTC.

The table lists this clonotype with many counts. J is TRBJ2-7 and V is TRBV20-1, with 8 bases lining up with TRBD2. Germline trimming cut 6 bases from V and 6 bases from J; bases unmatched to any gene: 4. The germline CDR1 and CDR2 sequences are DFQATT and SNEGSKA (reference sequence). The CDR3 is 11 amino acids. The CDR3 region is CSAASGSEQYF. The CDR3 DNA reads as TGCAGTGCAGCCAGCGGGAGCGAGCAGTACTTC.

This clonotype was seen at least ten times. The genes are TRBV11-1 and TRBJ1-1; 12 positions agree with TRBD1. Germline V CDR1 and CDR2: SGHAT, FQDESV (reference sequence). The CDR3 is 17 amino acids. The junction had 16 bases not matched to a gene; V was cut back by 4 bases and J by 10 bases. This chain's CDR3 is CASSSYRDRGRASAAFF. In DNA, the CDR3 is TGTGCCAGCAGCTCGTACCGGGACAGGGGGCGCGCATCGGCAGCTTTCTTT.

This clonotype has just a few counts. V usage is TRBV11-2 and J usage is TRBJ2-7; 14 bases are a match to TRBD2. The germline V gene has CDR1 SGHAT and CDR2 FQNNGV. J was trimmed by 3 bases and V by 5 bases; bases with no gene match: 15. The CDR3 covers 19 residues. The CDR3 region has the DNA TGTGCCAGCAGCATGGAAACTCCGGGACTAGCGGGAGTGAACTACGAGCAGTACTTC. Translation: CASSMETPGLAGVNYEQYF. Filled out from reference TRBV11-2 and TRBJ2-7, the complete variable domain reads EAGVAQSPRYKIIEKRQSVAFWCNPISGHATLYWYQQILGQGPKLLIQFQNNGVVDDSQLPKDRFSAERLKGVDSTLKIQPAKLEDSAVYLCASSMETPGLAGVNYEQYFGPGTRLTVT.

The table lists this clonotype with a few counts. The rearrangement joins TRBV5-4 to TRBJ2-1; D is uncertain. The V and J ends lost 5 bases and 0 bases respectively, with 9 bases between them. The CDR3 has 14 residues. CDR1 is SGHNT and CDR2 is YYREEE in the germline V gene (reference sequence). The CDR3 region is CASRSPSSYNEQFF. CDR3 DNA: TGTGCCAGCAGAAGCCCGAGCTCCTACAATGAGCAGTTCTTC.

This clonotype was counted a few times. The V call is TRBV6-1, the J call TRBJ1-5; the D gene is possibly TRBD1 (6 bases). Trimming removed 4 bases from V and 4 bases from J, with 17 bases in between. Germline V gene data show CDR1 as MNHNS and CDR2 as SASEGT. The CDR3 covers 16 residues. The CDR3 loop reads CASSGDIARGNQPQHF. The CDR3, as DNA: TGTGCCAGCAGTGGGGACATCGCTCGAGGGAATCAGCCCCAGCATTTT.

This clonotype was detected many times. The DNA for the CDR3 is TGCAGCGTTGAATATTCCGAGGGCACTGAAGCTTTCTTT. Residues: CSVEYSEGTEAFF. The chain recombines TRBV29-1 with TRBJ1-1; D remains ambiguous. Germline CDR1 is SQVTM and CDR2 is ANQGSEA. The V and J ends lost 2 bases and 4 bases respectively, with 11 bases between them. The CDR3 contains 13 residues.

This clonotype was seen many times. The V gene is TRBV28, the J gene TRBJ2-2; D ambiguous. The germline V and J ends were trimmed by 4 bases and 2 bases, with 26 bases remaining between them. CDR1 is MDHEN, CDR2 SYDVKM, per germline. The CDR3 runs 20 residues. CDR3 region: CASSSSPPGPIGLNTGELFF. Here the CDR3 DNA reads TGTGCCAGCAGTTCATCCCCCCCCGGGCCGATCGGCTTAAACACCGGGGAGCTGTTTTTT.

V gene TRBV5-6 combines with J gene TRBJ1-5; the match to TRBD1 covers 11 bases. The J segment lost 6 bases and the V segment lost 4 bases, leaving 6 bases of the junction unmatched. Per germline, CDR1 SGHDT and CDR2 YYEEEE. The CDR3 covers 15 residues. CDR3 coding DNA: TGTGCCAGCAGCCGGCGGACAGGGGGCTTTCAGCCCCAGCATTTT. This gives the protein CASSRRTGGFQPQHF.

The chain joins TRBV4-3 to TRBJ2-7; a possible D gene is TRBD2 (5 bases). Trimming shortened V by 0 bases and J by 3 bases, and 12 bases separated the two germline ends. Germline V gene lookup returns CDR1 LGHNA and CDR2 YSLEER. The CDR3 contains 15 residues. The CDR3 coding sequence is TGCGCCAGCAGCCAAGATCGCGCCGGGATCTACGAGCAGTACTTC. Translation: CASSQDRAGIYEQYF.

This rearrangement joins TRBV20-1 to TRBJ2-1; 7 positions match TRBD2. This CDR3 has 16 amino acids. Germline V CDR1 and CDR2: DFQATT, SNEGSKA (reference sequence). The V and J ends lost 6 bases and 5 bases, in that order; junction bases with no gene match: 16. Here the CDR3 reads CSALPVMGGSDNEQFF. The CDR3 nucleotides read TGCAGTGCCCTGCCCGTGATGGGAGGGTCGGACAATGAGCAGTTCTTC.

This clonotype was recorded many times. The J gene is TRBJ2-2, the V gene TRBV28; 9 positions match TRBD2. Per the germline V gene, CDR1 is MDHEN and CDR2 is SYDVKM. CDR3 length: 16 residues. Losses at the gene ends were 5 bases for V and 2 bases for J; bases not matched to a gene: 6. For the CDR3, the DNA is TGTGCCAGCAGTGGTAGCGGGGGACCTAACACCGGGGAGCTGTTTTTT. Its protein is CASSGSGGPNTGELFF.

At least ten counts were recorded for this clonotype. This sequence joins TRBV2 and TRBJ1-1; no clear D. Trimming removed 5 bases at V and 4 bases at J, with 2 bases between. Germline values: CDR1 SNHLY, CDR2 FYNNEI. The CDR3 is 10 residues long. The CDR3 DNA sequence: TGTGCCAGCAGTTTCACTGAAGCTTTCTTT. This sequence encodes CASSFTEAFF.

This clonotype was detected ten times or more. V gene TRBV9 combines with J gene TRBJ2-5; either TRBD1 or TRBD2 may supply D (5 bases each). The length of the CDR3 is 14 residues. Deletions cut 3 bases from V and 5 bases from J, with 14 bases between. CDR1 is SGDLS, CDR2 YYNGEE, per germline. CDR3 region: CASSAGTAMETQYF. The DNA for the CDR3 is TGTGCCAGCAGCGCGGGGACGGCGATGGAGACCCAGTACTTC.

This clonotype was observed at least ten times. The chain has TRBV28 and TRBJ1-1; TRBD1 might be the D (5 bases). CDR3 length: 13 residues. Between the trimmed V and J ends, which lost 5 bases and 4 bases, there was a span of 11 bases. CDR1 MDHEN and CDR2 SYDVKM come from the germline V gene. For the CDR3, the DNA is TGTGCCAGCAGTCCCAGGGTTTCCACTGAAGCTTTCTTT. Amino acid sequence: CASSPRVSTEAFF.

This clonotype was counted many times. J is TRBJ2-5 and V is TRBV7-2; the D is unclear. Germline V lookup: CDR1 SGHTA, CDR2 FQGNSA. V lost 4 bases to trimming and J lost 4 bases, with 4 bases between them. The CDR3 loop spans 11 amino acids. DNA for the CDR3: TGTGCCAGCAGCTGGACAGAGACCCAGTACTTC. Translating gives CASSWTETQYF.